At least ten counts were recorded for the clone carrying this TCR beta chain. Time point specified: technical triplicate 3. TCRdb reprocessed the 5' RACE reads via MiXCR and lists one record per CDR3 protein. Here the sample spans about 44,000 distinct CDR3 sequences, roughly 21% being singletons. These data come from a study of neurological immune-mediated disorders. From germline, CDR1 is SGHTS and CDR2 YDEGEE. V lost 4 bases and J lost 7, with 18 bases in between. The CDR3 runs to 15 residues. The rearrangement links TRBV5-8 to TRBJ2-4, with a possible D match to TRBD2 (6 bases). This TCR was sampled from a man aged 55 to 70 with HTLV-1-associated myelopathy (HAM/TSP). The sample consisted of PBMCs. The CDR3 sequence: CASSPTEGGGNIQYF. DNA for the CDR3: TGTGCCAGCAGCCCAACCGAGGGAGGTGGTAACATTCAGTACTTC.